Ten or more counts support the clone carrying this T cell receptor beta chain. Its antigen is not known. Both TRBC1 and TRBC2 were covered by a beta constant-region primer of two equimolar oligonucleotides. An oligonucleotide with the SP2 primer and a 12-nucleotide UMI was ligated to the cDNA 3' end. MiXCR, applied by TCRdb to the UMI-ligation and nested PCR reads, yields one record per CDR3 protein. The table shows around 40,000 distinct CDR3 sequences, with 13% occurring only once. CMV status came from CD4+ T cell IFNgamma after overnight CMV lysate stimulation of fresh PBMCs. The data were taken from a study of naive and memory T cell subsets. Study observations and caveats: In naive cells, over 85% of TCR sequences were seen only once. RNA-based TCR counts may shift with T cell activation and differentiation.

Germline CDR1 and CDR2: LGHDT and YNNKEL (reference sequence). CDR3 length: 14 residues. The junction had 5 bases not matched to a gene; V was cut back by 2 bases and J by 6 bases. V and J are TRBV3-1 and TRBJ2-7; 9 bases line up with TRBD2. Sequenced input: effector memory CD4+ T cells from blood. Subset given: effector memory, CD45RA- CD27-. The sequence was obtained from a human donor in good health. CDR3 in DNA: TGTGCCAGCAGCCAAATCGGGACTAGCTCCGAGCAGTACTTC. Translated: CASSQIGTSSEQYF.